These 3 T cell receptor beta chains originate from one sample sequenced in a study of blood T cell repertoires in COVID-19. Only in-frame clones appear in the TCRdb table, and some are missing; sequencing was by immunoSEQ multiplex PCR. The sample yields roughly 330,000 clones, nearly 90% seen once. The sequenced sample was PBMCs or T cells enriched from blood (not recorded which). All receptors derive from a woman aged 25 to 39 who had recovered from COVID-19.

The chain employs TRBV14 and TRBJ1-2, with a possible D match to TRBD1 (6 bases). Germline assignment: CDR1 SGHDN and CDR2 FVKESK. V dropped 0 bases and J dropped 3 bases, with 14 bases sitting between them. The CDR3 is made up of 16 amino acids. The CDR3 nucleotides are TGTGCCAGCAGCCAAGAGGGGGCAGGGGTTCACTATGGCTACACCTTC. Translated, it gives CASSQEGAGVHYGYTF.

V gene TRBV5-1 combines with J gene TRBJ2-2, with D unclear. The CDR3 is 13 amino acids. Trimming stripped 5 bases from V and 7 bases from J, with 12 bases between. CDR1 is SGHRS, CDR2 YFSETQ, per germline. The CDR3 region has the DNA TGCGCCAGCAGGCCCCCTAACCGCGGGGAGCTGTTTTTT. As protein: CASRPPNRGELFF.

This chain joins TRBV19 and TRBJ1-2; D perhaps matches TRBD1 (6 bases). Trimming pared 10 bases from V and 2 bases from J, leaving 20 bases between. The CDR3 covers 15 residues. Germline loops: CDR1 LNHDA, CDR2 SQIVND (reference sequence). For the CDR3, the DNA is TGTGCCATTAATAAAGACAGGTCGGGGAACTATGGCTACACCTTC. Protein: CAINKDRSGNYGYTF.